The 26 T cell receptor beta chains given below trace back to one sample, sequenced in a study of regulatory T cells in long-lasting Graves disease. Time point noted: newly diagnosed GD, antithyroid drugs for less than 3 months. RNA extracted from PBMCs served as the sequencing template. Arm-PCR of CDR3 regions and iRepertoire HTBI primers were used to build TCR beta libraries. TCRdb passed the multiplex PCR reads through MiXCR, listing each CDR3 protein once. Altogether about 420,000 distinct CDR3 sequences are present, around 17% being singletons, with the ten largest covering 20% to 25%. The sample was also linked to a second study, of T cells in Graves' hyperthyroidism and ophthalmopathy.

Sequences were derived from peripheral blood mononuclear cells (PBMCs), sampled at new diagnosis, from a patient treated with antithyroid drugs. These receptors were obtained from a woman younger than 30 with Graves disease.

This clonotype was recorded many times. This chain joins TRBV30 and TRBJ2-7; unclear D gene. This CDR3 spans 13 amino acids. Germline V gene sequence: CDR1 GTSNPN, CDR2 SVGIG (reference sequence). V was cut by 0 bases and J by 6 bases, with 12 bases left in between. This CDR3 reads CAWSVREDLEQYF. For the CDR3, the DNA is TGTGCCTGGAGTGTAAGGGAAGATCTCGAGCAGTACTTC.

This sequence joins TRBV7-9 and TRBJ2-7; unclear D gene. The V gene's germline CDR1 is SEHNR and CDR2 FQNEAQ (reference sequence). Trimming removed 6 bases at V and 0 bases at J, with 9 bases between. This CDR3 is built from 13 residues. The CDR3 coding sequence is TGTGCCAGCAGTAAGCTTTCCTCCTACGAGCAGTACTTC. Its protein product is CASSKLSSYEQYF.

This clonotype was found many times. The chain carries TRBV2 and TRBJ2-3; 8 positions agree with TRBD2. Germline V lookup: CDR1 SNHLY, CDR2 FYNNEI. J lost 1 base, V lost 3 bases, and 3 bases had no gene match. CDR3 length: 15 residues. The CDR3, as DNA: TGTGCCAGCAGTGAGAATAGCGGGGGCACAGATACGCAGTATTTT. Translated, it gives CASSENSGGTDTQYF. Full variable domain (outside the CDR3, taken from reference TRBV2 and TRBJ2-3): EPEVTQTPSHQVTQMGQEVILRCVPISNHLYFYWYRQILGQKVEFLVSFYNNEISEKSEIFDDQFSVERPDGSNFTLKIRSTKLEDSAMYFCASSENSGGTDTQYFGPGTRLTVL.

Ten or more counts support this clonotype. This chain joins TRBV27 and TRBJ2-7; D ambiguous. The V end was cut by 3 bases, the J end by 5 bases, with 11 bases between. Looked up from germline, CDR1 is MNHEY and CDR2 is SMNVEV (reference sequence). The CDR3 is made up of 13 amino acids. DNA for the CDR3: TGTGCCAGCAGTTTTCAGGAATGGGACGAGCAGTACTTC. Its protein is CASSFQEWDEQYF.

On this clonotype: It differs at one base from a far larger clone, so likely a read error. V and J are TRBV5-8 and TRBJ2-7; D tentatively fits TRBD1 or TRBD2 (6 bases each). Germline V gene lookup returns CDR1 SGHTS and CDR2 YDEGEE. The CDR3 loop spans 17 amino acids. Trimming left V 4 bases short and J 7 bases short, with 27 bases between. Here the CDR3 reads CASSLGGYLSSYNEQYF. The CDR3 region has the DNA TGTGCCAGCAGCCTCGGGGGCTATTTGAGCTCCTACAATGAGCAGTACTTC.

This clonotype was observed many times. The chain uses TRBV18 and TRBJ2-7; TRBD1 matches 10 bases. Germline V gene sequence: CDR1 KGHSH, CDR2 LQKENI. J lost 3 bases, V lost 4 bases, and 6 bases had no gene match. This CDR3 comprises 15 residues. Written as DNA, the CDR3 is TGTGCCAGCTCACAGGATTGGGACAGGGGCTACGAGCAGTACTTC. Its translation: CASSQDWDRGYEQYF. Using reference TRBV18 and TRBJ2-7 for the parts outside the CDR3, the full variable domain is NAGVMQNPRHLVRRRGQEARLRCSPMKGHSHVYWYRQLPEEGLKFMVYLQKENIIDESGMPKERFSAEFPKEGPSILRIQQVVRGDSAAYFCASSQDWDRGYEQYFGPGTRLTVT.

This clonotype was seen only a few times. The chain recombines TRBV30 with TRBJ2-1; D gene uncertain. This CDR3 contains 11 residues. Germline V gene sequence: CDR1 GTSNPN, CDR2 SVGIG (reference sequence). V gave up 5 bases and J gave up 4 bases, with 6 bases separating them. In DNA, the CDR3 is TGTGCCTGGGGAGCTTACAATGAGCAGTTCTTC. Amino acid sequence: CAWGAYNEQFF.

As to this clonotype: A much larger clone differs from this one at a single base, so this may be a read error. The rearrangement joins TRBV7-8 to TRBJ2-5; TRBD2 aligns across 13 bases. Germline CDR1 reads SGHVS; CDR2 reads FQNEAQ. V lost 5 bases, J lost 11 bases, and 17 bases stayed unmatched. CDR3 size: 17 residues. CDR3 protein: CASSKGLAGVPGDEQYF. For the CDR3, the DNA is TGTGCCAGCAGCAAAGGACTAGCGGGAGTTCCGGGCGATGAGCAGTACTTC.

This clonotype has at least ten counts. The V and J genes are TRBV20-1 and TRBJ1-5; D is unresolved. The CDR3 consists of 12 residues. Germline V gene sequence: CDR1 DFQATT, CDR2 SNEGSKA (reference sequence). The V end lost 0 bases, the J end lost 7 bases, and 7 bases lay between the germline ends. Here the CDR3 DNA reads TGCAGTGCTAGAGATGGGCGCCAGCCCCAGCATTTT. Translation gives CSARDGRQPQHF.

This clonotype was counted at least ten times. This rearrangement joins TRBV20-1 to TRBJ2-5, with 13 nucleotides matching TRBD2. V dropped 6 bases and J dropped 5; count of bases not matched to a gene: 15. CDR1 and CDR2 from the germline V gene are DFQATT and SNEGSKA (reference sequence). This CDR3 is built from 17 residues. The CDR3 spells CSATGTSGMGPSETQYF. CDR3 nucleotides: TGCAGTGCAACCGGGACTAGCGGGATGGGGCCGTCCGAGACCCAGTACTTC.

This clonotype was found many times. CDR3 protein: CASSLRGGGRYNEQFF. The CDR3 DNA reads TGTGCCAGCAGCTTAAGGGGCGGGGGTCGGTACAATGAGCAGTTCTTC. The V call is TRBV7-2, the J call TRBJ2-1, with 7 bases matching TRBD2. The V gene end was trimmed by 2 bases and the J gene end by 4 bases; junction bases not matched to a gene: 8. Germline lookup yields CDR1 SGHTA and CDR2 FQGNSA. This CDR3 contains 16 residues.

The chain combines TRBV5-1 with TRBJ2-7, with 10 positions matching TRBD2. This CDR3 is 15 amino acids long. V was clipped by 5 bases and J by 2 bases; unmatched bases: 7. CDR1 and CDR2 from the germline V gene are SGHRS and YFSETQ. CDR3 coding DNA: TGCGCCAGCAGTTACACTAGCGGGGCCGCCTACGAGCAGTACTTC. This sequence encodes CASSYTSGAAYEQYF.

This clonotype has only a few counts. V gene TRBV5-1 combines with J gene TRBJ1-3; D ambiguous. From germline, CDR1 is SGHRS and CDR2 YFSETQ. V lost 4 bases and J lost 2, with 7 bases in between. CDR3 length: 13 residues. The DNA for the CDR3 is TGCGCCAGCAGCACGCGCACTGGAAACACCATATATTTT. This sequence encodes CASSTRTGNTIYF.

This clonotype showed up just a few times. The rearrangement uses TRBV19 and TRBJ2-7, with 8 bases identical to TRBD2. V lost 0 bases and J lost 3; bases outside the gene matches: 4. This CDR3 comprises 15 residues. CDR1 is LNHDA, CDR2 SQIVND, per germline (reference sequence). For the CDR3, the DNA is TGTGCCAGTAGTATAGAGCCAGCGGGAGTCTACGAGCAGTACTTC. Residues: CASSIEPAGVYEQYF.

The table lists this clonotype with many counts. The CDR3 DNA sequence: TGTGCCAGCAGACGAGCGGGAGCGTCAGATACGCAGTATTTT. Amino acid sequence: CASRRAGASDTQYF. The rearrangement uses TRBV12-3 or TRBV12-4 and TRBJ2-3, with 8 bases aligning to TRBD2. CDR3 length: 14 amino acids. V trimming: 6 bases; J trimming: 4 bases; junction bases outside the gene matches: 6.

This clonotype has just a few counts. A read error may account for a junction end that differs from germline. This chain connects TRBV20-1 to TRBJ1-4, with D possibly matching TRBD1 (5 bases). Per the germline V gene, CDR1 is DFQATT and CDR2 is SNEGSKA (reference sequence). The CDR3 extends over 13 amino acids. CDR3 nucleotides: TGCAGTGCAAGAGCCAGGGCGAATGAAAAACTGTTTTTT. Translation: CSARARANEKLFF.

CDR3 DNA sequence: TGTGCCAGCAGTTTTTGGGGGAGGGGGGCCAACGTCCTGACTTTC. It codes for CASSFWGRGANVLTF. The gene calls are TRBV28 and TRBJ2-6; D perhaps matches TRBD2 (6 bases). CDR3 length: 15 residues. Germline CDR1 reads MDHEN; CDR2 reads SYDVKM. V was cut by 3 bases and J by 4 bases, with 10 bases left in between.

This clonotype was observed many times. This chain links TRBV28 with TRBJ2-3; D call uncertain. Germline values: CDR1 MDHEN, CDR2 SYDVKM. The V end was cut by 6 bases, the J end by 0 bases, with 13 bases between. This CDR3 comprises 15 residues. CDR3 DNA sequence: TGTGCCAGCAGCTTTAACCCCTCTAGCACAGATACGCAGTATTTT. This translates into CASSFNPSSTDTQYF. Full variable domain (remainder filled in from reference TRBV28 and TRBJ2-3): DVKVTQSSRYLVKRTGEKVFLECVQDMDHENMFWYRQDPGLGLRLIYFSYDVKMKEKGDIPEGYSVSREKKERFSLILESASTNQTSMYLCASSFNPSSTDTQYFGPGTRLTVL.

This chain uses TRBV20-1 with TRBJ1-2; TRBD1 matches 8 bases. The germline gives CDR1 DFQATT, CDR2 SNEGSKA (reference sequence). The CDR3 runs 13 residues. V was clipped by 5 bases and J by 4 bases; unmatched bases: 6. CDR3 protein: CSASDRVSYGYTF. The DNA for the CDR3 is TGCAGTGCTTCGGACAGGGTTAGCTATGGCTACACCTTC.

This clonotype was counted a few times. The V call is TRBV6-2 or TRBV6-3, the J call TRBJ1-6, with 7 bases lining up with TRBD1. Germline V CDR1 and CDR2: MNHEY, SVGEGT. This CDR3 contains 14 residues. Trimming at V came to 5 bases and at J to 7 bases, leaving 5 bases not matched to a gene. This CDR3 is CASSGDSPNSPLHF. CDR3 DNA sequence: TGTGCCAGCAGTGGGGACAGTCCAAATTCACCCCTCCACTTT.

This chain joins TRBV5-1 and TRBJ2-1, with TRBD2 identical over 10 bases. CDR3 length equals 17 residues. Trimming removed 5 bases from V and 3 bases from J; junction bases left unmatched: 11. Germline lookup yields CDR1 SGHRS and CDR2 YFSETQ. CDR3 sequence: CASRRTSGGVSYNEQFF. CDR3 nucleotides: TGCGCCAGCAGACGGACTAGCGGAGGAGTTAGCTACAATGAGCAGTTCTTC.

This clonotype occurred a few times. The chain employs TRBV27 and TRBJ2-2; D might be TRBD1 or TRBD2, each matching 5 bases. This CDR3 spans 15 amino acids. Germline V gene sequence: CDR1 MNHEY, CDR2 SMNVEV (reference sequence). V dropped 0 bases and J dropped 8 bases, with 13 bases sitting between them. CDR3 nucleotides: TGTGCCAGCAGTTTATCCCGGGGCGCGCCGGGGGAGCTGTTTTTT. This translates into CASSLSRGAPGELFF.

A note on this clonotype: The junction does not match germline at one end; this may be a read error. The DNA for the CDR3 is TGTGTCAGCGGTATAGGGGGCGATACGCAGTATTTT. Translation: CVSGIGGDTQYF. The V and J genes are TRBV6-1 and TRBJ2-3; the match to TRBD1 covers 7 bases. Germline CDR1 and CDR2: MNHNS and SASEGT. The CDR3 contains 12 residues.

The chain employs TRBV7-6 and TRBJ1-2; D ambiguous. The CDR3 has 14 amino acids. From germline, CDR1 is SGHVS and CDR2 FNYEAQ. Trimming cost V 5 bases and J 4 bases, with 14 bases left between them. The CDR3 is CASSLGSGSYGYTF. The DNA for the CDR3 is TGTGCCAGCAGCCTAGGGTCGGGTAGCTATGGCTACACCTTC. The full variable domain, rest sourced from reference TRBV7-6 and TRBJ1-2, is GAGVSQSPRYKVTKRGQDVALRCDPISGHVSLYWYRQALGQGPEFLTYFNYEAQQDKSGLPNDRFSAERPEGSISTLTIQRTEQRDSAMYRCASSLGSGSYGYTFGSGTRLTVV.

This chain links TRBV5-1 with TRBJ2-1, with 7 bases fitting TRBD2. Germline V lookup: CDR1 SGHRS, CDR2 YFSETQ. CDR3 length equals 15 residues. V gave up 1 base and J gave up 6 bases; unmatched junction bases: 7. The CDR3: CASSLFREAGNEQFF. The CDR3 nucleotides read TGCGCCAGCAGCTTGTTCCGGGAGGCTGGCAATGAGCAGTTCTTC.

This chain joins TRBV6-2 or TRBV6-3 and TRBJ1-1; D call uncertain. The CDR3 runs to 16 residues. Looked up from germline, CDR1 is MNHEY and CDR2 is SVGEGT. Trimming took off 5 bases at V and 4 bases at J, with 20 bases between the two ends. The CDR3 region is CASSHGSMGGSTEAFF. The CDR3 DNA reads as TGTGCCAGCAGTCACGGGTCTATGGGCGGTTCCACTGAAGCTTTCTTT.